The TCR beta chain under discussion was sequenced for a study of shared clonotypes between healthy human individuals. The data were produced by immunoSEQ multiplex PCR, yet TCRdb's version contains in-frame clones alone and is incomplete. Of about 710,000 clones in the sample, 72% were seen once. The germline CDR1 and CDR2 sequences are SEHNR and FQNEAQ (reference sequence). The CDR3 loop spans 13 amino acids. The V and J ends lost 1 base and 9 bases respectively, with 10 bases between them. V and J are TRBV7-9 and TRBJ1-5; a weak D match, TRBD1 (5 bases). The clonotype comes from a woman aged 25-40 years in good health. Sequenced input: memory CD4+ T cells sorted from blood. This sample's subset: CD45RA-negative fraction. The CDR3 coding sequence is TGTGCCAGCAGCTTAGACGCGGGACGGCCCCAGCATTTT. Protein sequence: CASSLDAGRPQHF.